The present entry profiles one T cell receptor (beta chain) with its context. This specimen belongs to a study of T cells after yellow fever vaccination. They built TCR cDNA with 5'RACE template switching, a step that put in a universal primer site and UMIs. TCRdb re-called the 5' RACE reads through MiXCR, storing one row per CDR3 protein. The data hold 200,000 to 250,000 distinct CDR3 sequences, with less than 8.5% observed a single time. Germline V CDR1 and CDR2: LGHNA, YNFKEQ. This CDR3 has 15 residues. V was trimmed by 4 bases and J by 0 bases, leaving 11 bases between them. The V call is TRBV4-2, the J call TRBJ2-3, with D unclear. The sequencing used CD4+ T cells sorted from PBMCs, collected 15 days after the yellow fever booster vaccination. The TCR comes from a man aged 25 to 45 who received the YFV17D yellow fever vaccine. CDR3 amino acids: CASSPGHRSTDTQYF. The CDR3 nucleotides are TGTGCCAGCAGCCCTGGGCACCGGAGCACAGATACGCAGTATTTT.